What follows are 6 T cell receptor beta chains derived from one specimen sequenced in a study of early T cells in non-severe SARS-CoV-2 infection. MiXCR was run by TCRdb on the 5' RACE reads, yielding one entry per CDR3 protein. This sample carries tens of thousands of distinct CDR3 sequences, more than 12% of them seen once, and the ten largest clones take about 3%. The sample was whole blood. The receptors come from an adult who was a healthcare worker with PCR-confirmed SARS-CoV-2 infection or an uninfected control (not recorded which).

The V and J genes are TRBV5-1 and TRBJ1-1, with D possibly TRBD1 on 6 matching bases. Germline assignment: CDR1 SGHRS and CDR2 YFSETQ. The V and J ends lost 3 bases and 0 bases respectively, with 15 bases between them. The CDR3 runs to 16 residues. The CDR3 is CASSSVGGIMNTEAFF. The CDR3 DNA reads as TGCGCCAGCAGCTCGGTGGGGGGCATAATGAACACTGAAGCTTTCTTT. Based on the CDR3 plus reference TRBV5-1 and TRBJ1-1, the full variable domain is KAGVTQTPRYLIKTRGQQVTLSCSPISGHRSVSWYQQTPGQGLQFLFEYFSETQRNKGNFPGRFSGRQFSNSRSEMNVSTLELGDSALYLCASSSVGGIMNTEAFFGQGTRLTVV.

Concerning this clonotype: A single base separates this from a much larger clone, so it may be a read error. The rearrangement joins TRBV3-1 to TRBJ1-2; D is ambiguous. This CDR3 comprises 15 residues. Germline V CDR1 and CDR2: LGHDT, YNNKEL (reference sequence). This chain's CDR3 is CVSSPTPYPGYGYTF. Here the CDR3 DNA reads TGTGTCAGCAGCCCAACCCCCTACCCGGGCTATGGCTACACCTTC.

The chain has TRBV29-1 and TRBJ1-2, with 8 nucleotides matching TRBD1. Germline trimming cut 7 bases from V and 6 bases from J; bases unmatched to any gene: 4. The CDR3 sequence is 11 residues long. Germline CDR1 and CDR2: SQVTM and ANQGSEA. CDR3 in DNA: TGCAGCGCAGACAGGGGCAATGGCTACACCTTC. It encodes CSADRGNGYTF.

The CDR3, as DNA: TGTGCCAGCAGTTTACGACAGGGGGACGACGAGCAGTACTTC. This encodes CASSLRQGDDEQYF. V is TRBV27 and J is TRBJ2-7; 9 bases line up with TRBD1. This CDR3 is 14 amino acids long. The germline V gene encodes CDR1 MNHEY and CDR2 SMNVEV (reference sequence). The junction had 4 bases not matched to a gene; V was cut back by 2 bases and J by 5 bases.

This clonotype was recorded at least ten times. V is TRBV10-3 and J is TRBJ2-7; maybe TRBD2 (6 bases). V was pared by 3 bases and J by 1 base, with 13 bases between. Per the germline V gene, CDR1 is ENHRY and CDR2 is SYGVKD. The CDR3 totals 15 residues. In DNA form, the CDR3 reads TGTGCCATCAGTGATTCAGGAGGGGCGTCCTACGAGCAGTACTTC. Amino acids: CAISDSGGASYEQYF.

The chain recombines TRBV7-2 with TRBJ2-7; TRBD2 might be the D (5 bases). V lost 6 bases and J 7 bases, leaving 19 bases between the germline ends. CDR3 length: 14 amino acids. Germline assignment: CDR1 SGHTA and CDR2 FQGNSA. The CDR3 region is CASSSVPGVGEQYF. CDR3 bases: TGTGCCAGCAGTTCGGTACCCGGGGTGGGGGAGCAGTACTTC.